Listed below are T cell receptor beta chains from one sample, sequenced in a study of identical twins. TCRdb redid the calling of the 5' RACE reads with MiXCR, one entry per CDR3 protein. The table shows 120,000 to 150,000 distinct CDR3 sequences, with around 3.4% occurring only once. The sample taken for sequencing was memory T cells sorted from blood. The receptor source for this set is a young man in good health. Both conserved end residues are part of each CDR3. The D gene is left open where the match is weak. Expanded clones get a size class; other rows say once, few or many, or leave the size out.

d_gene,j_gene,v_gene,abundance,CDR3aa,CDR3nt
-,TRBJ2-5,TRBV7-9,many,CASSGPETQYF,TGTGCCAGCAGCGGTCCAGAGACCCAGTACTTC
-,TRBJ1-5,TRBV5-5,many,CASSHQGFGQPQHF,TGTGCCAGCAGTCATCAGGGATTCGGTCAGCCCCAGCATTTT
TRBD2,TRBJ2-3,TRBV24-1,many,CATSEGGGVVGTDTQYF,TGTGCCACCAGTGAAGGCGGGGGGGTGGTGGGGACAGATACGCAGTATTTT
-,TRBJ1-3,TRBV6-5,-,CASSYSPPGGFGNTIYF,TGTGCCAGCAGTTACTCCCCCCCGGGTGGATTTGGAAACACCATATATTTT
-,TRBJ1-1,TRBV10-2,many,CASSFGFRGTEAFF,TGCGCCAGCAGTTTTGGTTTTCGGGGCACTGAAGCTTTCTTT
-,TRBJ2-5,TRBV5-1,many,CASSFPGDGTPRETQYF,TGCGCCAGCAGCTTCCCTGGAGACGGGACCCCTAGGGAGACCCAGTACTTC
-,TRBJ2-1,TRBV20-1,many,CSALRHGPGVNYNEQFF,TGCAGTGCGCTTCGGCACGGCCCGGGAGTTAACTACAATGAGCAGTTCTTC
TRBD1,TRBJ1-1,TRBV5-1,many,CASSLEGQEAFF,TGCGCCAGCAGCTTGGAGGGACAGGAAGCTTTCTTT
-,TRBJ1-6,TRBV12-3/TRBV12-4,many,CASSLSGWERHSPLHF,TGTGCCAGCAGTTTAAGTGGTTGGGAAAGGCATTCACCCCTCCACTTT
TRBD2,TRBJ2-3,TRBV12-3/TRBV12-4,many,CASSRGGREDTQYF,TGTGCCAGCAGTCGAGGCGGGAGGGAGGATACGCAGTATTTT
TRBD2,TRBJ2-2,TRBV11-3,many,CASSASGSGELFF,TGTGCCAGCAGCGCCAGCGGGAGTGGGGAGCTGTTTTTT
-,TRBJ2-3,TRBV7-2,many,CASSLGVKDTQYF,TGTGCCAGCAGCTTAGGTGTAAAAGATACGCAGTATTTT
-,TRBJ2-5,TRBV12-3/TRBV12-4,many,CASSFEETQYF,TGTGCCAGCAGTTTCGAGGAGACCCAGTACTTC
-,TRBJ2-4,TRBV28,many,CASSFRDGAKNIQYF,TGTGCCAGCAGTTTCCGGGACGGAGCCAAAAACATTCAGTACTTC
TRBD2,TRBJ2-1,TRBV29-1,many,CSPILAESSYNEQFF,TGCAGCCCCATTCTAGCGGAAAGCTCCTACAATGAGCAGTTCTTC